Below are 11 T cell receptor beta chains sequenced from a single sample in a study of CD8+CD57+ T cells in acquired aplastic anemia. Whoever was chosen for sequencing had shown CD8+CD57+ cell expansion by flow cytometry. Genomic DNA provided the template from which TCR beta VDJ and CDR3 profiles were obtained. TCRdb reprocessed the reads with MiXCR, giving one entry per CDR3 protein. The sample records approximately 150,000 distinct CDR3 sequences, about half being singletons. Specimen: sorted CD4+, CD8+, or CD8+CD57+ T cells (not recorded which) from PBMCs. The receptors stem from a human donor with aplastic anemia.

V usage is TRBV29-1 and J usage is TRBJ2-1; D ambiguous. The V gene lost 5 bases and the J gene lost 0 bases, with 5 bases spanning the gap. The CDR3 has 12 residues. In germline, CDR1 is SQVTM, CDR2 ANQGSEA. CDR3 sequence (DNA): TGCAGCGTTATGAGCTCCTACAATGAGCAGTTCTTC. Translating it yields CSVMSSYNEQFF.

The V gene is TRBV2, the J gene TRBJ1-1; 8 bases agree with TRBD1. There are 14 residues in the CDR3. Losses at the gene ends were 5 bases for V and 2 bases for J; bases not matched to a gene: 4. The germline CDR1 and CDR2 sequences are SNHLY and FYNNEI. The CDR3 loop reads CASSNQGANTEAFF. The CDR3 DNA reads as TGTGCCAGCAGTAATCAGGGGGCTAACACTGAAGCTTTCTTT. Full variable domain (missing parts from reference TRBV2 and TRBJ1-1): EPEVTQTPSHQVTQMGQEVILRCVPISNHLYFYWYRQILGQKVEFLVSFYNNEISEKSEIFDDQFSVERPDGSNFTLKIRSTKLEDSAMYFCASSNQGANTEAFFGQGTRLTVV.

The genes are TRBV2 and TRBJ2-7; 10 bases map to TRBD1. Germline values: CDR1 SNHLY, CDR2 FYNNEI. V lost 7 bases to trimming and J lost 6 bases; unmatched junction nucleotides: 6. This CDR3 has 13 residues. CDR3 in amino acids: CASTRDRGPEQYF. The CDR3 coding sequence is TGTGCCAGCACCCGGGACAGGGGTCCCGAGCAGTACTTC.

This clonotype has a count of ten or more. J is TRBJ1-5 and V is TRBV7-2, with D perhaps TRBD1 (6 bases). This CDR3 has 15 residues. Per germline, CDR1 SGHTA and CDR2 FQGNSA. Trimming cost V 5 bases and J 3 bases, with 14 bases left between them. Here the CDR3 DNA reads TGTGCCAGCAGCGTCGGACAGAACTCCAATCAGCCCCAGCATTTT. Protein: CASSVGQNSNQPQHF.

Note on this clonotype: This CDR3 fails to terminate in the conserved phenylalanine or tryptophan, so it likely reflects a read error. The chain combines TRBV29-1 with TRBJ2-3, with 10 bases fitting TRBD2. The CDR3 is 14 amino acids. Trimming took 6 bases from V and 2 from J; bases not matched to a gene: 5. From germline, CDR1 is SQVTM and CDR2 ANQGSEA. Here the CDR3 reads CSVAGTSDTDTQYL. CDR3 sequence (DNA): TGCAGCGTAGCCGGGACTAGCGACACAGATACGCAGTATCTT.

CDR3 nucleotides: TGTGCCAGCAGTGAGCAGGGGGCAAGTGGCTACACCTTC. Residues: CASSEQGASGYTF. This rearrangement joins TRBV25-1 to TRBJ1-2; TRBD1 matches at 8 bases. Germline CDR1 is MGHDK and CDR2 is SYGVNS. V was clipped by 3 bases and J by 7 bases; unmatched bases: 4. This CDR3 contains 13 residues.

The genes are TRBV12-3 or TRBV12-4 and TRBJ1-2, with D maybe TRBD1 (5 bases). The CDR3 consists of 16 residues. The ends were cut back, 3 bases at V and 2 bases at J, with 16 bases in the middle. As DNA, the CDR3 is TGTGCCAGCAGTTTTCTCGGGGGGGAGTTCAACTATGGCTACACCTTC. It translates to CASSFLGGEFNYGYTF.

This clonotype showed up just once. The V and J genes are TRBV7-6 and TRBJ2-7; D could derive from TRBD1 or TRBD2 (6 bases each). The CDR3 runs to 13 residues. Germline CDR1 SGHVS, CDR2 FNYEAQ. CDR3 region: CASSPGATWEQCV. CDR3 DNA: TGTGCCAGCAGCCCGGGGGCGACGTGGGAGCAGTGCGTC.

This clonotype was recorded many times. The V and J genes are TRBV6-2 or TRBV6-3 and TRBJ2-7; D is ambiguous. V gave up 6 bases and J gave up 5 bases, with 11 bases separating them. The CDR3 runs to 12 residues. Germline V lookup: CDR1 MNHEY, CDR2 SVGEGT. CDR3 bases: TGTGCCAGCAGAGGGTCTCTCGACGAGCAGTACGTC. Amino acid sequence: CASRGSLDEQYV.

This clonotype was observed once. V is TRBV12-5 and J is TRBJ1-2; 8 bases map to TRBD1. J lost 9 bases, V lost 5 bases, and 8 bases had no gene match. The germline V gene encodes CDR1 LGHNT and CDR2 FRNRAP. The CDR3 has 13 residues. The CDR3 DNA sequence: TGTGCTAGTGGTGGACAGGGCCCGGAGAGCTACACCTTC. It yields the protein CASGGQGPESYTF.

This clonotype was detected ten times or more. The rearrangement links TRBV7-9 to TRBJ2-7; D call uncertain. Germline V gives CDR1 SEHNR, CDR2 FQNEAQ (reference sequence). Trimming pared 3 bases from V and 0 bases from J, leaving 12 bases between. CDR3 length: 15 residues. CDR3 DNA: TGTGCCAGCAGCTTCCGACCCCTGAGCTCCTACGAGCAGTACGTC. Residues: CASSFRPLSSYEQYV.